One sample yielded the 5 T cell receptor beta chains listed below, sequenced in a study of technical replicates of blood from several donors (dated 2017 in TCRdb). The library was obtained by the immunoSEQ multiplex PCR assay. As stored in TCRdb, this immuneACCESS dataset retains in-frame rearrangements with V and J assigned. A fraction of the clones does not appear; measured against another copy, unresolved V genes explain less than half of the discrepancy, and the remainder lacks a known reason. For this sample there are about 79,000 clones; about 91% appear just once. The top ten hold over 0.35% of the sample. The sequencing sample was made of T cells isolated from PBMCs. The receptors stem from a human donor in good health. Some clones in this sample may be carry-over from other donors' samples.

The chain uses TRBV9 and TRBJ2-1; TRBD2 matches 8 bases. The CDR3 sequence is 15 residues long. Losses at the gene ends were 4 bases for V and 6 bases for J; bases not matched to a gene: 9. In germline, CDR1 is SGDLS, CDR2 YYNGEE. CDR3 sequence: CASSMTGGSGNEQFF. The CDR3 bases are TGTGCCAGCAGCATGACGGGAGGGTCAGGCAATGAGCAGTTCTTC.

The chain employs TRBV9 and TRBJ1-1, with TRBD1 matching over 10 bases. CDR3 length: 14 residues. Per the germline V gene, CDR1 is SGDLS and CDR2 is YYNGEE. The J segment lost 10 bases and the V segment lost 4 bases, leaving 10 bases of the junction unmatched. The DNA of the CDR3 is TGTGCCAGCAGCAGATCCGGGACAGGGGCCTCAGCTTTCTTT. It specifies CASSRSGTGASAFF.

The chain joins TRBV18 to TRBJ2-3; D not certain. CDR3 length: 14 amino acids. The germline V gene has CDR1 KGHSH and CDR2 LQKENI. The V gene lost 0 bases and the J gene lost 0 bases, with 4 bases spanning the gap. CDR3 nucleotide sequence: TGTGCCAGCTCACCACCCCGGAGCACAGATACGCAGTATTTT. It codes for CASSPPRSTDTQYF.

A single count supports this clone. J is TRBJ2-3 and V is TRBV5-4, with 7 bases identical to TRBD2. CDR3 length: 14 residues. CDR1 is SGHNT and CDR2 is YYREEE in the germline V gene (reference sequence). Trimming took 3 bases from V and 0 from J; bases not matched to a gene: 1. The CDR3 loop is CASSWGGSTDTQYF. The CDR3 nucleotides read TGTGCCAGCAGCTGGGGAGGGAGCACAGATACGCAGTATTTT.

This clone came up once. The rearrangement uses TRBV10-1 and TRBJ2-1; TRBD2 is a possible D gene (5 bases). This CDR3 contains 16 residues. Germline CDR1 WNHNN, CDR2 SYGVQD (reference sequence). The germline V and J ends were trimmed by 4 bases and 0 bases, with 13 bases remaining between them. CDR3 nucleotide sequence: TGCGCCAGCAGTGGGGTGACGGGGAGCTCCTACAATGAGCAGTTCTTC. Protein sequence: CASSGVTGSSYNEQFF.